This TCR beta chain is from a study of cytomegalovirus exposure and HLA in healthy donors. Study-level points and caveats: CMV antigen specificity was confirmed in vitro for three CMV-associated chains.

PCR involved 60 Vbeta and 13 Jbeta primers. The protocol was immunoSEQ multiplex PCR, while the TCRdb copy is restricted to in-frame clones and leaves out a portion. This sample yields about 82,000 clones, of which about 74% are seen a single time; approximately 5.7% belongs to the top ten. The CDR3 extends over 16 amino acids. V shed 0 bases and J shed 1 base, with 13 bases lying between them. This clone occurred a few times. Its antigen is currently unknown. The sequenced material came from PBMCs. The chain is built from TRBV23-1 and TRBJ2-7; TRBD1 is a possible D gene (5 bases). TRBV23-1 is filed as an ORF, its function uncertain. The receptor comes from a woman aged 45-65 years in good health and CMV-seropositive. CDR3 amino acids: CASSQSSSRASYEQYF. CDR3 DNA sequence: TGCGCCAGCAGTCAATCGAGTAGCAGGGCATCCTACGAGCAGTACTTC.